Sequencing of this TCR beta chain was carried out in a study of cytotoxic CD8 clonotypes in ibrutinib-treated CLL. This clone was seen a few times. Clones were read by immunoSEQ multiplex PCR, and TCRdb kept only the in-frame ones, dropping some. The data show tens of thousands of clones, about half seen once. CDR1 and CDR2 from the germline V gene are SGHTA and FQGTGA. The length of the CDR3 is 13 residues. The V and J ends lost 4 bases and 5 bases, in that order; junction bases with no gene match: 3. The receptor's source is a human donor with chronic lymphocytic leukemia. The sample was PBMCs, taken before ibrutinib treatment. The V call is TRBV7-3, the J call TRBJ2-5; TRBD1 matches at 8 bases. In nucleotides, the CDR3 is TGTGCCAGCAGCTCCGACAGGGGCGAGACCCAGTACTTC. This codes for CASSSDRGETQYF.